This T cell receptor (beta chain) was found in a study of blood T cells in healthy people across ages. Primers used in a second PCR of roughly 6 to 12 cycles were a sample-barcoded 5' primer and a J-beta primer mix. Each sample yielded at least 2.5 million CDR3-containing paired-end reads. TCRdb reprocessed the 5' RACE reads with MiXCR, giving one entry per CDR3 protein. The table has hundreds of thousands of distinct CDR3 sequences, around 45% seen once; the top ten hold around 21%. There are many counts of this clonotype. In germline, CDR1 is MDHEN, CDR2 SYDVKM. V was pared by 6 bases and J by 11 bases, with 32 bases between. This CDR3 region has 18 residues.

This receptor was taken from a man in his fifties or sixties in good health. The sample taken for sequencing was blood. The rearrangement links TRBV28 to TRBJ2-1, with a weak D call TRBD2 (6 bases). In DNA form, the CDR3 reads TGTGCCAGCAGCTCTCTCTTTCGGCTAGCGCGTGCCCAAAACCAGCAGTTCTTC. Encoded protein: CASSSLFRLARAQNQQFF.